One and the same sample provided the 14 T cell receptor beta chains below, sequenced in a study of blood T cell repertoires in COVID-19 (dated by TCRdb to the early 2020s). The receptor library was made with the immunoSEQ multiplex PCR assay. What TCRdb holds here is the immuneACCESS table cut down to in-frame rearrangements. Part of the clones is not present; checked against another copy, under half of the missing clones reflect an unresolved V gene, and the others are unexplained. The sample table shows fewer than 350,000 clones, and 85% to 90% are seen once. The top ten constitute under 2.5% of the sample. The sample was PBMCs or T cells enriched from blood (not recorded which). These receptors all stem from an older woman in a cohort exposed to, infected with or recovered from COVID-19 (not recorded which).

The chain has TRBV9 and TRBJ2-1, with TRBD1 matching over 10 bases. The CDR3 has 15 residues. Germline values: CDR1 SGDLS, CDR2 YYNGEE. V lost 3 bases and J lost 8; bases outside the gene matches: 8. The CDR3 DNA reads TGTGCCAGCAGCGCGGGACAGGGGATGTTTGATGAGCAGTTCTTC. Encoded protein: CASSAGQGMFDEQFF.

This clone appeared a single time. The chain links TRBV7-9 to TRBJ1-2, with TRBD1 matching over 10 bases. The CDR3 has 19 amino acids. Germline CDR1 SEHNR, CDR2 FQNEAQ (reference sequence). Unmatched junction bases numbered 20, after V lost 7 bases and J lost 3 bases. DNA for the CDR3: TGTGCCAGCAACTTCCCTCGCCGGGACAGGGGAGAGAGGGACTATGGCTACACCTTC. This gives the protein CASNFPRRDRGERDYGYTF.

This clone was seen once. The genes are TRBV14 and TRBJ2-2, with D perhaps TRBD2 (6 bases). CDR3 length: 18 amino acids. The germline V and J ends were trimmed by 4 bases and 4 bases, with 22 bases remaining between them. Germline V gives CDR1 SGHDN, CDR2 FVKESK. CDR3 amino acids: CASSRLQLAAQFTGELFF. The CDR3 DNA reads as TGTGCCAGCAGCCGGCTTCAGTTAGCGGCACAATTCACCGGGGAGCTGTTTTTT.

The rearrangement joins TRBV19 to TRBJ1-4; TRBD1 matches at 7 bases. V trimming: 6 bases; J trimming: 1 base; junction bases outside the gene matches: 8. This CDR3 spans 16 amino acids. CDR1 and CDR2 from the germline V gene are LNHDA and SQIVND (reference sequence). The CDR3 DNA is TGTGCCAGTAGCCCAGGACAGGAGGGAACTAATGAAAAACTGTTTTTT. The encoded protein is CASSPGQEGTNEKLFF. Full variable domain (missing parts from reference TRBV19 and TRBJ1-4): DGGITQSPKYLFRKEGQNVTLSCEQNLNHDAMYWYRQDPGQGLRLIYYSQIVNDFQKGDIAEGYSVSREKKESFPLTVTSAQKNPTAFYLCASSPGQEGTNEKLFFGSGTQLSVL.

This clone was recorded only once. The V and J genes are TRBV6-5 and TRBJ2-7; D possibly corresponds to TRBD1 (5 bases). Germline loops: CDR1 MNHEY, CDR2 SVGAGI. There are 15 residues in the CDR3. V lost 6 bases and J 9 bases, leaving 24 bases between the germline ends. The DNA for the CDR3 is TGTGCCAGCAGCCCCCCAGAGACAGCCTACGCCGGGCAGTACTTC. Translation: CASSPPETAYAGQYF.

V usage is TRBV19 and J usage is TRBJ1-5; maybe TRBD1 (6 bases). Trimming took off 9 bases at V and 3 bases at J, with 15 bases between the two ends. CDR1 is LNHDA and CDR2 is SQIVND in the germline V gene (reference sequence). There are 14 residues in the CDR3. In nucleotides, the CDR3 is TGTGCCAGCGCGGTACAGGGACCCAATCAGCCCCAGCATTTT. As protein: CASAVQGPNQPQHF.

The chain carries TRBV7-3 and TRBJ1-5, with 8 bases fitting TRBD1. This CDR3 spans 15 amino acids. V was pared by 4 bases and J by 7 bases, with 9 bases of the junction left unmatched. Per the germline V gene, CDR1 is SGHTA and CDR2 is FQGTGA. CDR3 nucleotides: TGTGCCAGCAGCTCGATGGACAGGGTGGGGCAGCCCCAGCATTTT. As protein: CASSSMDRVGQPQHF. Combining the CDR3 with reference TRBV7-3 and TRBJ1-5 gives the whole variable domain GAGVSQTPSNKVTEKGKYVELRCDPISGHTALYWYRQSLGQGPEFLIYFQGTGAADDSGLPNDRFFAVRPEGSVSTLKIQRTERGDSAVYLCASSSMDRVGQPQHFGDGTRLSIL.

CDR3 sequence reads: CASSHGQGEGNEKLFF. The CDR3 region has the DNA TGTGCCAGCAGCCATGGACAGGGAGAAGGTAATGAAAAACTGTTTTTT. The chain recombines TRBV13 with TRBJ1-4, with 8 bases identical to TRBD1. The germline V gene encodes CDR1 PRHDT and CDR2 FYEKMQ (reference sequence). V dropped 5 bases and J dropped 4; count of bases not matched to a gene: 9. The CDR3 contains 16 residues. The full variable domain, completed using reference TRBV13 and TRBJ1-4, is AAGVIQSPRHLIKEKRETATLKCYPIPRHDTVYWYQQGPGQDPQFLISFYEKMQSDKGSIPDRFSAQQFSDYHSELNMSSLELGDSALYFCASSHGQGEGNEKLFFGSGTQLSVL.

The genes are TRBV9 and TRBJ2-2; no firm D call. Germline CDR1 SGDLS, CDR2 YYNGEE. V dropped 7 bases and J dropped 3 bases, with 7 bases sitting between them. The CDR3 consists of 12 residues. The CDR3 DNA follows: TGTGCCAGCGGAGAGTACACCGGGGAGCTGTTTTTT. Amino acid sequence: CASGEYTGELFF.

The chain recombines TRBV27 with TRBJ1-1; the match to TRBD1 covers 7 bases. V lost 2 bases, J lost 4 bases, and 7 bases stayed unmatched. There are 15 residues in the CDR3. The germline CDR1 and CDR2 sequences are MNHEY and SMNVEV (reference sequence). The CDR3 DNA reads as TGTGCCAGCAGTTTACAGGGGGTGACGTTCACTGAAGCTTTCTTT. Amino acids: CASSLQGVTFTEAFF.

The gene calls are TRBV5-1 and TRBJ1-1; a possible D gene is TRBD1 (5 bases). The ends were cut back, 4 bases at V and 0 bases at J, with 16 bases in the middle. This CDR3 spans 16 amino acids. Germline V gene lookup returns CDR1 SGHRS and CDR2 YFSETQ. The CDR3 DNA sequence: TGCGCCAGCAGCCCAAGAACGGGGGAGGTGAACACTGAAGCTTTCTTT. Residues: CASSPRTGEVNTEAFF.

The chain recombines TRBV28 with TRBJ2-5, with a possible D match to TRBD2 (7 bases). The V end lost 3 bases, the J end lost 4 bases, and 18 bases lay between the germline ends. The germline V gene has CDR1 MDHEN and CDR2 SYDVKM. The CDR3 runs to 16 residues. CDR3 residues: CASSLGASGGPETQYF. As DNA, the CDR3 is TGTGCCAGCAGTTTGGGTGCGTCGGGGGGCCCAGAGACCCAGTACTTC.

CDR3 protein: CASWNSGSTDTQYF. The DNA of the CDR3 is TGTGCCAGCTGGAATAGCGGTTCCACAGATACGCAGTATTTT. The rearrangement links TRBV27 to TRBJ2-3; possible D gene TRBD2, 6 bases. This CDR3 region has 14 residues. V shed 8 bases and J shed 2 bases, with 14 bases lying between them. Germline V gives CDR1 MNHEY, CDR2 SMNVEV (reference sequence).

The rearrangement links TRBV28 to TRBJ2-1, with no clear D. This CDR3 region has 15 residues. The V end was cut by 5 bases, the J end by 0 bases, with 11 bases between. Germline lookup yields CDR1 MDHEN and CDR2 SYDVKM. CDR3 in amino acids: CASSPLRTSYNEQFF. The DNA of the CDR3 is TGTGCCAGCAGTCCCCTACGCACCTCCTACAATGAGCAGTTCTTC.